This entry lists 17 T cell receptor beta chains sequenced from one sample in a study of CD8+ T cells in alopecia areata. Treatment reported: oral pan-JAK inhibitor, 5-10 mg twice daily. Isolated RNA was reverse transcribed into cDNA used as the sequencing template. Data came from immunoSEQ multiplex PCR; TCRdb stores just in-frame clones and leaves some out. The table has approximately 210,000 clones, 60% to 70% seen once. The sequencing used CD4+ T cells sorted from blood, collected at week 4, from a patient treated with tofacitinib. The origin of the receptors is a human donor with alopecia areata.

The rearrangement uses TRBV12-5 and TRBJ1-1, with D perhaps matching TRBD1 (6 bases). Germline V gives CDR1 LGHNT, CDR2 FRNRAP. CDR3 size: 14 residues. V lost 6 bases and J lost 0, with 11 bases in between. CDR3 amino acids: CASGAQGLNTEAFF. For the CDR3, the DNA is TGTGCTAGTGGGGCTCAGGGGTTGAACACTGAAGCTTTCTTT.

The chain recombines TRBV28 with TRBJ1-2, with a weak D call TRBD1 (5 bases). The CDR3 spans 13 residues. CDR1 is MDHEN and CDR2 is SYDVKM in the germline V gene. V lost 5 bases and J lost 5, with 12 bases in between. CDR3 coding DNA: TGTGCCAGCAGTCCCCAACAGGATTATGGCTACACCTTC. Translation: CASSPQQDYGYTF.

The chain couples TRBV30 to TRBJ2-3; D possibly corresponds to TRBD2 (7 bases). Trimming stripped 2 bases from V and 3 bases from J, with 12 bases between. The CDR3 contains 14 residues. Per germline, CDR1 GTSNPN and CDR2 SVGIG (reference sequence). CDR3 DNA: TGTGCCTGGAGTACGGGGGGCCCAACAGATACGCAGTATTTT. The encoded protein is CAWSTGGPTDTQYF.

The rearrangement links TRBV29-1 to TRBJ2-7; D is perhaps TRBD1 (5 bases). The CDR3 loop spans 17 amino acids. V lost 1 base and J lost 3, with 22 bases in between. Germline V gene sequence: CDR1 SQVTM, CDR2 ANQGSEA. The CDR3 region has the DNA TGCAGCGTTGAAGCTGTTTCAGGGAAATTCGTCAGCTACGAGCAGTACTTC. Amino acid sequence: CSVEAVSGKFVSYEQYF.

The rearrangement uses TRBV7-9 and TRBJ1-1, with D tentatively TRBD1 (5 bases). V was pared by 4 bases and J by 4 bases, with 16 bases between. The length of the CDR3 is 15 residues. The germline V gene encodes CDR1 SEHNR and CDR2 FQNEAQ (reference sequence). The CDR3 loop reads CASSSRSGGGTEAFF. CDR3 sequence (DNA): TGTGCCAGCAGCTCCCGCAGCGGGGGGGGCACTGAAGCTTTCTTT.

J is TRBJ2-5 and V is TRBV25-1; 9 nucleotides align to TRBD1. The germline gives CDR1 MGHDK, CDR2 SYGVNS. CDR3 length: 14 amino acids. CDR3 coding DNA: TGTGGGGGACAGGGCCCACAGTCGCAAGAGACCCAGTACTTC. Translation gives CGGQGPQSQETQYF. The entire variable domain, with the rest obtained from reference TRBV25-1 and TRBJ2-5, is as follows: EADIYQTPRYLVIGTGKKITLECSQTMGHDKMYWYQQDPGMELHLIHYSYGVNSTEKGDLSSESTVSRIRTEHFPLTLESARPSHTSQYLCGGQGPQSQETQYFGPGTRLLVL.

V and J are TRBV7-8 and TRBJ1-1, with D perhaps matching TRBD1 (5 bases). Germline values: CDR1 SGHVS, CDR2 FQNEAQ. V was trimmed by 5 bases and J by 1 base, leaving 11 bases between them. The CDR3 consists of 14 residues. The CDR3 spells CASSPTDRNTEAFF. CDR3 bases: TGTGCCAGCAGCCCCACAGACAGGAACACTGAAGCTTTCTTT.

This chain uses TRBV2 with TRBJ1-1; maybe TRBD1 (5 bases). Trimming shortened V by 1 base and J by 2 bases, and 11 bases separated the two germline ends. The CDR3 is 15 amino acids. CDR1 SNHLY and CDR2 FYNNEI come from the germline V gene. CDR3 amino acids: CASSEGLGVNTEAFF. CDR3 nucleotides: TGTGCCAGCAGTGAAGGTTTAGGGGTAAACACTGAAGCTTTCTTT. Supplemented by reference TRBV2 and TRBJ1-1, the full variable domain reads EPEVTQTPSHQVTQMGQEVILRCVPISNHLYFYWYRQILGQKVEFLVSFYNNEISEKSEIFDDQFSVERPDGSNFTLKIRSTKLEDSAMYFCASSEGLGVNTEAFFGQGTRLTVV.

The chain employs TRBV30 and TRBJ1-2; 7 bases fit TRBD1. The length of the CDR3 is 13 residues. V gave up 5 bases and J gave up 8 bases; unmatched junction bases: 11. The germline V gene has CDR1 GTSNPN and CDR2 SVGIG (reference sequence). CDR3 sequence (DNA): TGTGCCTGGGGAGTTCCCGGGACAGCGGGCTACACCTTC. Translation: CAWGVPGTAGYTF.

The rearrangement links TRBV30 to TRBJ2-3; the match to TRBD1 covers 7 bases. The length of the CDR3 is 16 residues. The germline V gene has CDR1 GTSNPN and CDR2 SVGIG (reference sequence). V shed 1 base and J 6 bases; nucleotides not matched to a gene: 13. CDR3 sequence reads: CAWSEWLATGADTQYF. In nucleotides, the CDR3 is TGTGCCTGGAGTGAATGGCTAGCCACAGGGGCGGATACGCAGTATTTT.

The CDR3 protein is CASSQRQGERTEAFF. Here the CDR3 DNA reads TGTGCCAGCAGCCAGCGCCAGGGCGAGCGCACTGAAGCTTTCTTT. The chain combines TRBV14 with TRBJ1-1, with D perhaps TRBD1 (5 bases). The CDR3 loop spans 15 amino acids. Germline assignment: CDR1 SGHDN and CDR2 FVKESK. The V and J ends lost 3 bases and 4 bases respectively, with 15 bases between them.

Here the CDR3 DNA reads TGCGCCAGCAGCCCCTGGCCCAGGGGTGATGGCTACACCTTC. Amino acid sequence: CASSPWPRGDGYTF. The chain links TRBV5-1 to TRBJ1-2; a possible D gene is TRBD1 (6 bases). The CDR3 loop spans 14 amino acids. Trimming shortened V by 4 bases and J by 6 bases, and 16 bases separated the two germline ends. CDR1 is SGHRS and CDR2 is YFSETQ in the germline V gene.

About this clone: Distinct nucleotide sequences in the sample also encode this CDR3. This chain uses TRBV29-1 with TRBJ1-1; D is ambiguous. Germline loops: CDR1 SQVTM, CDR2 ANQGSEA. Trimming stripped 4 bases from V and 1 base from J, with 1 base between. The CDR3 contains 10 residues. CDR3 coding DNA: TGCAGCGTTGGGAACACTGAAGCTTTCTTT. Translated: CSVGNTEAFF.

There are a few counts of this clone. The rearrangement links TRBV5-1 to TRBJ2-2; D is ambiguous. The CDR3 consists of 13 residues. Germline assignment: CDR1 SGHRS and CDR2 YFSETQ. V was shortened by 0 bases and J by 7 bases, with 7 bases between the two germline ends. CDR3 DNA: TGCGCCAGCAGCTTGGTCGGCGGCGGGGAGCTGTTTTTT. Residues: CASSLVGGGELFF.

The rearrangement uses TRBV5-4 and TRBJ1-1; D call uncertain. The CDR3 is 14 residues long. Germline CDR1 and CDR2: SGHNT and YYREEE (reference sequence). The V and J ends lost 2 bases and 2 bases respectively, with 10 bases between them. The CDR3 reads CASSFNPQNTEAFF. The DNA for the CDR3 is TGTGCCAGCAGCTTCAATCCCCAAAACACTGAAGCTTTCTTT.

The V and J genes are TRBV30 and TRBJ2-7; D is possibly TRBD2 (5 bases). Between the trimmed V and J ends, which lost 0 bases and 0 bases, there was a span of 9 bases. This CDR3 has 14 residues. Germline values: CDR1 GTSNPN, CDR2 SVGIG (reference sequence). CDR3 sequence: CAWSVRRSSYEQYF. CDR3 coding DNA: TGTGCCTGGAGTGTACGGAGGAGCTCCTACGAGCAGTACTTC.

V and J are TRBV7-2 and TRBJ1-2; D not certain. Germline V CDR1 and CDR2: SGHTA, FQGNSA. Trimming took 5 bases from V and 6 from J, leaving 16 bases between them. The CDR3 runs 14 residues. The CDR3 nucleotides read TGTGCCAGCAGCCCCGCGGCCAGGTTTAATGGCTACACCTTC. Translated: CASSPAARFNGYTF.